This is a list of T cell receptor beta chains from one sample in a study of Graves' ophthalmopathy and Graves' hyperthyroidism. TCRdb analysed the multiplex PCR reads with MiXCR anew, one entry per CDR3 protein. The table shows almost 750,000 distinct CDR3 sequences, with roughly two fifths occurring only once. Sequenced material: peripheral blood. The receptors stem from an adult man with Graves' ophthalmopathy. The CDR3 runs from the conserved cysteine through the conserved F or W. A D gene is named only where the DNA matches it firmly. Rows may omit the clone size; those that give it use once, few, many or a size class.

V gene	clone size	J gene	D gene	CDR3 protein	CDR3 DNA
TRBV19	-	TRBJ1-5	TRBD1	CASSIGQGDSNRPQHF	TGTGCCAGTAGTATCGGACAGGGCGATAGCAATCGGCCCCAGCATTTT
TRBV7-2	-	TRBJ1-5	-	CASSGGGLSNQPQHF	TGTGCCAGCAGCGGTGGGGGCCTCAGCAATCAGCCCCAGCATTTT
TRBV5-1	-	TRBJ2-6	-	CASSLDRGAGANILTF	TGTGCCAGCAGCTTGGATAGAGGGGCTGGGGCCAACATCCTGACTTTC
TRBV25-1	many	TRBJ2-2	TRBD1	CASGRGGAGTGELFF	TGTGCCAGCGGTCGAGGGGGCGCGGGCACCGGGGAGCTGTTTTTT
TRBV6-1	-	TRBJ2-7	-	CASSLGASVHYEQYF	TGTGCCAGCAGTTTGGGTGCTAGCGTGCACTACGAGCAGTACTTC
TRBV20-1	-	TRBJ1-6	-	CSARQGAGSHLHF	TGCAGTGCTAGACAAGGGGCGGGTTCACACCTCCACTTT
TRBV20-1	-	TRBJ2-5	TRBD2	CSARGLAGQTQYF	TGCAGTGCTAGGGGACTAGCGGGACAGACCCAGTACTTC
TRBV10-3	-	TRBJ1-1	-	CAISARPVTGRTEAFF	TGTGCCATCAGTGCTAGACCAGTTACAGGAAGGACTGAAGCTTTCTTT
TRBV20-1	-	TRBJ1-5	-	CSARNGQGALNQPQHF	TGCAGTGCTCGGAACGGGCAGGGTGCCCTCAATCAGCCCCAGCATTTT
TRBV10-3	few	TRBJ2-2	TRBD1	CAIQAGTGPTGELFF	TGTGCCATCCAGGCCGGGACAGGGCCCACCGGGGAGCTGTTTTTT
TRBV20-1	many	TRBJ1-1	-	CSAESRVVEAFF	TGCAGTGCTGAGTCCAGGGTTGTTGAAGCTTTCTTT
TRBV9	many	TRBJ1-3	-	CASSVKQGSTIYF	TGTGCCAGCAGCGTGAAACAGGGCAGCACCATATATTTT
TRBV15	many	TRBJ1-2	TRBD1	CATSRDRGPGYTF	TGTGCCACCAGCAGAGACAGGGGGCCTGGCTACACCTTC
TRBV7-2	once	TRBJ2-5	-	CASSQDRRKETQYF	TGTGCCAGCAGCCAAGATCGGAGGAAAGAGACCCAGTACTTC
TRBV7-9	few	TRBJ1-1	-	CASSRTSDYTEAFF	TGTGCCAGCAGCAGAACTTCTGACTACACTGAAGCTTTCTTT
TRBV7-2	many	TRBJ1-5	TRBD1	CASSWTGGQPQHF	TGTGCCAGCAGCTGGACAGGCGGTCAGCCCCAGCATTTT
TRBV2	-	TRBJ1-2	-	CASRDDGQRNYGYTF	TGTGCCAGCAGAGACGACGGACAACGTAACTATGGCTACACCTTC
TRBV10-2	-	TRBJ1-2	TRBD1	CASSFYSTGDDGYTF	TGTGCCAGCAGTTTCTACTCGACAGGGGATGATGGCTACACCTTC
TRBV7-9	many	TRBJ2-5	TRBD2	CASSSLSGRALETQYF	TGTGCCAGCAGCTCTTTGAGCGGGAGGGCCCTGGAGACCCAGTACTTC
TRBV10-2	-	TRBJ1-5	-	CASSPDVNSNQPQHF	TGCGCCAGCAGCCCGGACGTAAATAGCAATCAGCCCCAGCATTTT
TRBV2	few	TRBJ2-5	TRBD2	CASSEASGGQETQYF	TGTGCCAGCAGTGAGGCTAGCGGGGGTCAAGAGACCCAGTACTTC
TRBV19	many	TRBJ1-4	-	CASSEGLFEKLFF	TGTGCCAGTAGTGAGGGGTTATTTGAAAAACTGTTTTTT
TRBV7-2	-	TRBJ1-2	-	CASSPIKGPNYGYTF	TGTGCCAGCAGCCCTATTAAGGGCCCTAACTATGGCTACACCTTC
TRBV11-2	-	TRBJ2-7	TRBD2	CASSSSGGYEQYF	TGTGCCAGCAGCTCTAGCGGGGGTTACGAGCAGTACTTC
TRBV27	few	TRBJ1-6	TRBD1	CASSSDREGFTPLHF	TGTGCCAGCAGTTCGGACAGGGAAGGGTTTACACCCCTCCACTTT
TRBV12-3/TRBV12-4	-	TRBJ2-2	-	CASSFPNGELFF	TGTGCCAGCAGTTTCCCCAACGGGGAGCTGTTTTTT
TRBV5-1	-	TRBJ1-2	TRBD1	CASSPDRAVTYGYTF	TGCGCCAGCAGCCCGGACAGGGCGGTAACCTATGGCTACACCTTC
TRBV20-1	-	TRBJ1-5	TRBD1	CSAGDRGNQPQHF	TGCAGTGCAGGGGACAGAGGCAATCAGCCCCAGCATTTT